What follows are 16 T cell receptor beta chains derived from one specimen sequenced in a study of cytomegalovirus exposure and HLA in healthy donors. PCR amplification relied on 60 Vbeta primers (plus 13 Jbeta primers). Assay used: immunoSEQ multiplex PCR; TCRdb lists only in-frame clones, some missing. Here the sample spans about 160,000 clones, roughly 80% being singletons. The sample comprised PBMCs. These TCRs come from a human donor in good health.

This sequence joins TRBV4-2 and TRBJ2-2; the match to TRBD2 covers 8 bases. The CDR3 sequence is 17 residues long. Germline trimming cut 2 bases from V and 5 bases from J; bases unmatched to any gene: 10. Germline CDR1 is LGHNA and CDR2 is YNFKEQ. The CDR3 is CASSQNRGGPWTGELFF. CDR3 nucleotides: TGTGCCAGCAGCCAAAATCGCGGGGGGCCGTGGACCGGGGAGCTGTTTTTT.

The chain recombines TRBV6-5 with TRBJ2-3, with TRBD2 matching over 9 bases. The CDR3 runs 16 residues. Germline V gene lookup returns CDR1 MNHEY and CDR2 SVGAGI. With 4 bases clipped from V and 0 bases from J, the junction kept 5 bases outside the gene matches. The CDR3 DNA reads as TGTGCCAGCAGTTTTTCGCGGGGGGGTAGCACAGATACGCAGTATTTT. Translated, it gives CASSFSRGGSTDTQYF.

The CDR3 DNA follows: TGTGCCAGCAGCTTACAGGGTGAGCAGTTCTTC. Protein: CASSLQGEQFF. The chain has TRBV7-2 and TRBJ2-1, with a tentative D call TRBD1 (5 bases). Germline V gene lookup returns CDR1 SGHTA and CDR2 FQGNSA. Trimming pared 2 bases from V and 9 bases from J, leaving 5 bases between. This CDR3 has 11 residues.

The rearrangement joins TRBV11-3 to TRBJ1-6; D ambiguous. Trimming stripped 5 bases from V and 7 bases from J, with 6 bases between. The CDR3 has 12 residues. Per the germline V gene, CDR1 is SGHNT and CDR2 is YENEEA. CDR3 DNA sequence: TGTGCCAGCAGCCACACAAATTCACCCCTCCACTTT. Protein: CASSHTNSPLHF.

The CDR3 bases are TGTGCCAGCAGCCAAGAACAGTCCCAGCCCCAGCATTTT. It translates to CASSQEQSQPQHF. The chain couples TRBV4-2 to TRBJ1-5; D is uncertain. The CDR3 length is 13 residues. Germline CDR1 and CDR2: LGHNA and YNFKEQ. V was trimmed by 0 bases and J by 7 bases, leaving 7 bases between them.

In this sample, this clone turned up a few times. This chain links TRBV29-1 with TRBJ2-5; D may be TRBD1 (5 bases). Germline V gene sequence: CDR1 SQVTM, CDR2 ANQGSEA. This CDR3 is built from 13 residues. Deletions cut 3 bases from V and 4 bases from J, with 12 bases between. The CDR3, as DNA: TGCAGCGTTGAGTGGTCAGGGATAGAGACCCAGTACTTC. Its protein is CSVEWSGIETQYF.

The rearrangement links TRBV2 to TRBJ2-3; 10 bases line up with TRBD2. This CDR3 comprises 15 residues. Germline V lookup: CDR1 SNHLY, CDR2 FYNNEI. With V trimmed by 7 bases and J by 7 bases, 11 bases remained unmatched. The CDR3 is CASNGGSGGPYTQYF. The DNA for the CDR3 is TGTGCCAGCAACGGAGGTAGCGGGGGGCCATATACGCAGTATTTT.

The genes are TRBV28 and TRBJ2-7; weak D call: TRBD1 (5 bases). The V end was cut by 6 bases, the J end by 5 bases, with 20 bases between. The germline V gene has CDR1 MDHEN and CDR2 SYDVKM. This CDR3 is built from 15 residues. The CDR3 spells CASSPIYQGSHEQYF. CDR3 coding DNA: TGTGCCAGCAGCCCTATCTACCAGGGATCCCACGAGCAGTACTTC.

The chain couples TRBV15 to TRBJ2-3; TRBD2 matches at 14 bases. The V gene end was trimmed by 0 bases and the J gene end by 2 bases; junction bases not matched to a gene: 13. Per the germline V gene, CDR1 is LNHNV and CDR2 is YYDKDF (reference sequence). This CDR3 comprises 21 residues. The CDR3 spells CATSRDLWTSGGPSSTDTQYF. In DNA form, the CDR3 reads TGTGCCACCAGCAGAGATCTCTGGACTAGCGGGGGGCCTAGCTCCACAGATACGCAGTATTTT.

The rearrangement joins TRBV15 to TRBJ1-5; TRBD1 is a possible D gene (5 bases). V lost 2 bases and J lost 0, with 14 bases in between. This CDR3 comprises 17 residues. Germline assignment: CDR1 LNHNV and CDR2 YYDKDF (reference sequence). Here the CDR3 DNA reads TGTGCCACCAGCAGACCCGGGAGGGGTAGTAGCAATCAGCCCCAGCATTTT. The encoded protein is CATSRPGRGSSNQPQHF.

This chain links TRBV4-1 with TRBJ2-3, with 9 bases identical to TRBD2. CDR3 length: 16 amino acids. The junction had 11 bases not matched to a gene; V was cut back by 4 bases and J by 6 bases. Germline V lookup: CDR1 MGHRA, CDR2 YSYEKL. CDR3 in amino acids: CASSPQGGGAADTQYF. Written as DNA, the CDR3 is TGCGCCAGCAGCCCCCAAGGCGGGGGGGCCGCGGATACGCAGTATTTT.

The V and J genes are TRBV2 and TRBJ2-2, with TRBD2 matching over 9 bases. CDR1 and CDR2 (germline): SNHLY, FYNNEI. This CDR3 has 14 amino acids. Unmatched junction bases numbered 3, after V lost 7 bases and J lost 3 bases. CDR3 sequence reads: CASKRGEHTGELFF. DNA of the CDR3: TGTGCCAGCAAGCGGGGGGAACACACCGGGGAGCTGTTTTTT.

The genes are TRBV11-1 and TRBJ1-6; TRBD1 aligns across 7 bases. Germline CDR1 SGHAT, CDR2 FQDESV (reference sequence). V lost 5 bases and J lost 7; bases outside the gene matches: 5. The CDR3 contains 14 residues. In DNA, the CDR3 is TGTGCCAGCAGCCCACAGGGGAGGAATTCACCCCTCCACTTT. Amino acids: CASSPQGRNSPLHF.

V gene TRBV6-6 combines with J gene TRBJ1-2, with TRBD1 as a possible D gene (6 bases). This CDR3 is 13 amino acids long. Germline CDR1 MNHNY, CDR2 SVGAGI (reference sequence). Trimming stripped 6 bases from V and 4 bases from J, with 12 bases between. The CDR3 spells CASSQRQVYGYTF. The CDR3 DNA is TGTGCCAGCAGCCAGAGACAGGTCTATGGCTACACCTTC.

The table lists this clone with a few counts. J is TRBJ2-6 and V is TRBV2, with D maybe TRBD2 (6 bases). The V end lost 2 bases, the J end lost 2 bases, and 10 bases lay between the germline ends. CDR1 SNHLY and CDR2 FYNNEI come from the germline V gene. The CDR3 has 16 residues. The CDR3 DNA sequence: TGTGCCAGCAGTGAACTCCGGGGGACTGGGGCCAACGTCCTGACTTTC. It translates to CASSELRGTGANVLTF.

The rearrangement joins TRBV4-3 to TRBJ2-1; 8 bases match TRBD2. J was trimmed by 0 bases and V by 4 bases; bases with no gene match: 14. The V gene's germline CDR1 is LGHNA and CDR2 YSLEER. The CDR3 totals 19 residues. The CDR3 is CASSRGGGGLTSSYNEQFF. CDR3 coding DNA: TGCGCCAGCAGCCGGGGGGGCGGGGGGTTAACGAGCTCCTACAATGAGCAGTTCTTC.